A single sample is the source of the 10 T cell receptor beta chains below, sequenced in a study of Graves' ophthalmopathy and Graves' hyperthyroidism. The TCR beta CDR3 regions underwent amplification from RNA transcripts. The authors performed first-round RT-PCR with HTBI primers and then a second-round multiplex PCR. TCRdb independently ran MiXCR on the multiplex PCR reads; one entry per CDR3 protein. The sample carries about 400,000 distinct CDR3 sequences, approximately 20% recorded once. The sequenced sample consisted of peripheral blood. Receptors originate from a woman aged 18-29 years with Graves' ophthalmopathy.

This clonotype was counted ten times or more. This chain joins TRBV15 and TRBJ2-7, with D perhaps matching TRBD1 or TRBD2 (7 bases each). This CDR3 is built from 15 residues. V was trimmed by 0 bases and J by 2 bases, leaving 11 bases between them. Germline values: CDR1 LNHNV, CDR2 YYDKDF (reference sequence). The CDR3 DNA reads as TGTGCCACCAGCAGAGATCAGGGGGGGACCTACGAGCAGTACTTC. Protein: CATSRDQGGTYEQYF.

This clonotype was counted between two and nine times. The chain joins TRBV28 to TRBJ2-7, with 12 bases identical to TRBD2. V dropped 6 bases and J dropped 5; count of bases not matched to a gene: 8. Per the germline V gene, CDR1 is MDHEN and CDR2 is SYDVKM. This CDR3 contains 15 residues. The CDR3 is CASRKRLAGAHEQYF. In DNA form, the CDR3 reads TGTGCCAGCAGAAAAAGACTAGCGGGAGCCCACGAGCAGTACTTC.

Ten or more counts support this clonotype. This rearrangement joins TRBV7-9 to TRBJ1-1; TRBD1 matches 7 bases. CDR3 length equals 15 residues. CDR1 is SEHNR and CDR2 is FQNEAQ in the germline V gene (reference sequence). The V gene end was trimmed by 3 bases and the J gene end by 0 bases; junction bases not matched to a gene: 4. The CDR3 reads CASSLTGTMNTEAFF. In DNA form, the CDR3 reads TGTGCCAGCAGCTTGACAGGGACCATGAACACTGAAGCTTTCTTT.

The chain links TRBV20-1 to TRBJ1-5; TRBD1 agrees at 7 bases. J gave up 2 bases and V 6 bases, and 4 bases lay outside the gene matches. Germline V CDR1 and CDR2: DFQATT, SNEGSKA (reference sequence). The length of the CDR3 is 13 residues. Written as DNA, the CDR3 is TGCAGTGCCAGCGACAGGGGCAATCAGCCCCAGCATTTT. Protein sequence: CSASDRGNQPQHF.

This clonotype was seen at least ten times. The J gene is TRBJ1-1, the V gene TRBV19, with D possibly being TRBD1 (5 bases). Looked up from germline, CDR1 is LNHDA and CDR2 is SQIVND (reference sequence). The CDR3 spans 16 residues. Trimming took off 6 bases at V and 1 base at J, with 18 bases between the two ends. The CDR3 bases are TGTGCCAGTAGAAGGACAAGGGATTGGGGGAACACTGAAGCTTTCTTT. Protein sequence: CASRRTRDWGNTEAFF.

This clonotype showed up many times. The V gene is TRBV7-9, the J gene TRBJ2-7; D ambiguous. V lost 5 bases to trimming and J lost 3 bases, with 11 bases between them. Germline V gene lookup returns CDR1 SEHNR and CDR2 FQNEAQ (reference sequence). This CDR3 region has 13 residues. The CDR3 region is CASSPGASYEQYF. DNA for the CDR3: TGTGCCAGCAGCCCCGGCGCTAGCTACGAGCAGTACTTC.

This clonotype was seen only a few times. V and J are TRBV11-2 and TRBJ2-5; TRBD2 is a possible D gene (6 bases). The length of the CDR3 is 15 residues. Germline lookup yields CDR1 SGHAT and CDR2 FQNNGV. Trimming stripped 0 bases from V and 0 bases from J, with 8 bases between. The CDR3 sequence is CASSLDGDYQETQYF. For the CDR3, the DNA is TGTGCCAGCAGCTTAGATGGGGACTACCAAGAGACCCAGTACTTC.

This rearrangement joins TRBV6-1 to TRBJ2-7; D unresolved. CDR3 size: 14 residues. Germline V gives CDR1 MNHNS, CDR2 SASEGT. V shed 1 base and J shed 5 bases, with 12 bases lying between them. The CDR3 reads CASSEDGLPDEQYF. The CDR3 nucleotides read TGTGCCAGCAGTGAAGATGGCCTACCGGACGAGCAGTACTTC.

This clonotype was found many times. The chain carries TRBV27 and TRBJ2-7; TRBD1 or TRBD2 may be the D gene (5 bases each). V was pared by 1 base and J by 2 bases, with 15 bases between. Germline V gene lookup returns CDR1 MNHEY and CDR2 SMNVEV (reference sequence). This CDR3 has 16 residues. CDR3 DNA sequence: TGTGCCAGCAGTTTATTACCCGGGGCAGCTACCTACGAGCAGTACTTC. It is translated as CASSLLPGAATYEQYF.

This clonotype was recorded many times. CDR3 nucleotide sequence: TGTGCCACCAGGGGAGGAGGGGTGAACACTGAAGCTTTCTTT. It encodes CATRGGGVNTEAFF. The gene calls are TRBV10-3 and TRBJ1-1; the D gene is possibly TRBD1 (6 bases). CDR3 length equals 14 residues. The V gene lost 10 bases and the J gene lost 0 bases, with 15 bases spanning the gap. CDR1 is ENHRY and CDR2 is SYGVKD in the germline V gene.